This T cell receptor (beta chain) came from a study of blood T cell repertoires in COVID-19 (TCRdb year 2020). With regard to the full study: Samples from collaborators originated in the United States, Italy and Spain and spanned both the acute and convalescent phases of COVID-19. The prospective study material was composed of cDNA or gDNA derived from T cells, B-cell-depleted T cells, or PBMCs. Deeply sampled blood TCRbeta repertoires from subjects exposed to, actively infected with, or recovered from COVID-19 were included in the dataset. The repertoires were released in a freely available public database intended as a resource for research on the immune response to SARS-CoV-2. Samples were obtained from the ongoing ImmuneRACE study (first 160 participants) and from 1,254 subjects provided by 6 global collaborators. Nearly every sample came with metadata listing a de-identified subject ID, COVID-19 status, age in years and sex. Where HLA class I and class II types were available, the types were taken from metadata supplied by the sample provider, not from assay-based typing. Results the study describes overall, beyond this receptor: The amount of clinical and demographic metadata varied by source and participant and was provided uncurated.

CDR1 and CDR2, looked up from the germline V gene, are SGHTA and FQGTGA. The V end loses 5 bases and the J end loses 1 base, and a stretch of 17 bases separates them. The CDR3 has 17 amino acids, counting the end cysteine and phenylalanine. Left in the record is the CDR3 DNA by itself, 51 bases read in frame from the first base. Details on this clone: Its antigen specificity is not known. Base qualities are missing; no much larger clone stands one base away.

TCRbeta CDR3 regions were amplified from genomic DNA using the immunoSEQ Assay, a bias-controlled multiplex PCR. As for how the authors treated the data: Within the assay, amplification of reference gene primers was used to estimate how many nucleated cells each sample contained. Sequence reads were collapsed and filtered to measure the absolute abundance of every unique TCRbeta CDR3 rearrangement. For each sample, productive Simpson clonality was calculated as the square root of Simpson's diversity index over productive rearrangements. TCRdb obtained this table from immuneACCESS and retained in-frame rearrangements with V and J assigned. These tables miss some clones; where compared with another copy, unresolved V genes account for less than half of the shortfall, and the remainder is unexplained. V, J and clone size are taken as reported in that table, and D and trimming were inferred from the DNA itself. This sample has roughly 180,000 clones in its table, and roughly 81% of those were observed once. The ten most abundant clones make up approximately 10% of the sample.

In Seattle, one collaborating source enrolled patients while the infection was active and tracked those patients longitudinally over the course of disease. Whole blood was collected in K2EDTA tubes by collaborating institutions according to the institutions' own protocols. For TCRbeta analysis, collaborators shipped samples in one of three forms: frozen whole blood, isolated PBMCs, or DNA extracted from either of those sample types. Here the chain combines TRBV7-3 and TRBJ2-2; the best D guess is TRBD2, with 5 bases matching. The receptor was derived from a woman aged 35 to 49 with COVID-19, enrolled during active disease. Sequencing was performed on peripheral blood. The nucleotides read TGTGCCAGCAGCCCGGGCTGGCTAGCCCTGAACACCGGGGAGCTGTTTTTT. It translates to CASSPGWLALNTGELFF.